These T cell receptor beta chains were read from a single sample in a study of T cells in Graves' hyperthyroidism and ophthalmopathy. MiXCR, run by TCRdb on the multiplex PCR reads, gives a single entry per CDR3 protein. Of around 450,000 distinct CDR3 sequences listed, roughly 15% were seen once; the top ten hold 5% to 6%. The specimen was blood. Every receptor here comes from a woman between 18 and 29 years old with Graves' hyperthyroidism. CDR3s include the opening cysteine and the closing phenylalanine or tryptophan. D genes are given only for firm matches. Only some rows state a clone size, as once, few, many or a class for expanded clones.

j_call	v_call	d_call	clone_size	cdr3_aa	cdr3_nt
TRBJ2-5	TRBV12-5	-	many	CASGLGPGETQYF	TGTGCTAGTGGTTTAGGGCCGGGTGAGACCCAGTACTTC
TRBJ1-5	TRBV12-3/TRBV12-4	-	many	CASSPLGQPQHF	TGTGCCAGCAGTCCCCTCGGGCAGCCCCAGCATTTT
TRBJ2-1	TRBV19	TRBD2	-	CASMLRLAGDQNEQFF	TGTGCCAGTATGCTTAGACTAGCGGGAGATCAAAATGAGCAGTTCTTC
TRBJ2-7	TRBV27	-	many	CASSLWDGSYEQYF	TGTGCCAGCAGTTTGTGGGACGGATCCTACGAGCAGTACTTC
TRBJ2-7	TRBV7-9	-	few	CASSASMWTSIYEQYF	TGTGCCAGCAGCGCCAGCATGTGGACCAGTATTTACGAGCAGTACTTC
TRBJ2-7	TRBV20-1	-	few	CSVVDRDYEQYF	TGCAGTGTCGTCGACAGAGACTACGAGCAGTACTTC
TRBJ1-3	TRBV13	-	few	CASSLGRRSGNTIYF	TGTGCCAGCAGCCTGGGCCGCCGCTCTGGAAACACCATATATTTT
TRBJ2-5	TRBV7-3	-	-	CASSFDRETQYF	TGTGCCAGCAGCTTTGATCGAGAGACCCAGTACTTC
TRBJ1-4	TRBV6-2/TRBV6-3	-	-	CASGIAGINEKLFF	TGTGCCAGCGGAATTGCAGGGATTAATGAAAAACTGTTTTTT
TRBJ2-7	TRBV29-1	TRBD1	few	CSVITGTASYEQYF	TGCAGCGTAATTACCGGGACAGCCTCCTACGAGCAGTACTTC
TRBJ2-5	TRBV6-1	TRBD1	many	CASSAGTGLQETQYF	TGTGCCAGCAGTGCCGGGACAGGGCTCCAAGAGACCCAGTACTTC
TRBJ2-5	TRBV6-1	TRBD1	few	CASSGQGVGQETQYF	TGTGCCAGCAGTGGACAGGGGGTAGGCCAAGAGACCCAGTACTTC
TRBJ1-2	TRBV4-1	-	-	CASSPMAGVLSANYGYTF	TGCGCCAGCAGCCCCATGGCGGGGGTGTTGTCGGCTAACTATGGCTACACCTTC
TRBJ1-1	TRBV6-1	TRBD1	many	CASSFPGTGSEAFF	TGTGCCAGCAGTTTTCCCGGGACAGGGTCTGAAGCTTTCTTT
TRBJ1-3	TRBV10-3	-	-	CATADRNGGRASGNTIYF	TGTGCCACCGCCGATCGAAACGGGGGGCGAGCCTCTGGAAACACCATATATTTT
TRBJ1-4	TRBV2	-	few	CASSEVGGRNEKLFF	TGTGCCAGCAGTGAAGTTGGGGGCAGGAATGAAAAACTGTTTTTT
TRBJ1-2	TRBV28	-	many	CASSLGVGYGYTF	TGTGCCAGCAGTTTGGGCGTAGGCTATGGCTACACCTTC
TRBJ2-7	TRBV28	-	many	CASSLLSAGRFHEQYF	TGTGCCAGCAGTTTACTGAGCGCGGGACGGTTTCACGAGCAGTACTTC
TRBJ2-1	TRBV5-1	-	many	CASSAAVSRSSYNEQFF	TGCGCCAGCAGCGCCGCGGTTTCGCGGAGCTCCTACAATGAGCAGTTCTTC
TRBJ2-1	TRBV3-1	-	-	CASSQVKGLASYNEQFF	TGTGCCAGCAGCCAAGTCAAAGGGCTAGCCTCCTACAATGAGCAGTTCTTC
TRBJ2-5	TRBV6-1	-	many	CASSDFGGQETQYF	TGTGCCAGCAGTGATTTTGGGGGTCAAGAGACCCAGTACTTC
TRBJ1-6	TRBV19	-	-	CASRRGNSPLHF	TGTGCCAGCCGGAGGGGTAATTCACCCCTCCACTTT
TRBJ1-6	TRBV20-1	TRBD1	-	CSARDMGQGFSPLHF	TGCAGTGCTAGAGATATGGGACAGGGCTTTTCACCCCTCCACTTT
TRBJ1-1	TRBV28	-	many	CASSLGTQNTEAFF	TGTGCCAGCAGTCTCGGGACACAGAACACTGAAGCTTTCTTT
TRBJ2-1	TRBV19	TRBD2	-	CATSGLSYNEQFF	TGTGCTACTAGCGGGCTTTCCTACAATGAGCAGTTCTTC
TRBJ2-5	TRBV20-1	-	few	CSARRGPTETQYF	TGCAGTGCTCGGCGGGGCCCCACAGAGACCCAGTACTTC
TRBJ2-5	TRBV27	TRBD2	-	CASSRRLAGIQETQYF	TGTGCCAGCAGTCGAAGACTAGCGGGAATCCAAGAGACCCAGTACTTC
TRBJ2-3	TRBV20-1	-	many	CSASPPQKGDTQYF	TGCAGTGCTAGTCCCCCTCAGAAAGGGGATACGCAGTATTTT
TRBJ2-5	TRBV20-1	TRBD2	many	CSARVGTSGRAWETQYF	TGCAGTGCTAGAGTCGGGACTAGCGGGAGGGCCTGGGAGACCCAGTACTTC
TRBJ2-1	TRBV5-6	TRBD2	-	CASSPGLAAYYNEQFF	TGTGCCAGCAGCCCTGGACTAGCGGCTTACTACAATGAGCAGTTCTTC
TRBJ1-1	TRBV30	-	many	CAWSSRGDTEAFF	TGTGCCTGGAGTTCCAGGGGAGACACTGAAGCTTTCTTT
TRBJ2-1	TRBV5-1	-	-	CASSSGHKDNEQFF	TGCGCCAGCAGCTCCGGTCATAAAGACAATGAGCAGTTCTTC
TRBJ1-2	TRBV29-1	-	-	CSVEVERWAGKSNYGYTF	TGCAGCGTTGAAGTCGAGCGATGGGCAGGAAAATCTAACTATGGCTACACCTTC
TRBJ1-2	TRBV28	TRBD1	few	CASKERLDRGKANYGYTF	TGTGCCAGCAAGGAGAGGTTGGACAGGGGCAAAGCTAACTATGGCTACACCTTC
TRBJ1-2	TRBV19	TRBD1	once	CASSIDRGDYGYTF	TGTGCCAGTAGTATCGACAGGGGTGACTATGGCTACACCTTC
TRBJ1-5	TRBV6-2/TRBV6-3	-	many	CASSYSPGDPNQPQHF	TGTGCCAGCAGTTACTCACCAGGGGACCCCAATCAGCCCCAGCATTTT
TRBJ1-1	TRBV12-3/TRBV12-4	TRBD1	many	CASSHRTGTGMNTEAFF	TGTGCCAGCAGTCACCGTACCGGGACAGGGATGAACACTGAAGCTTTCTTT
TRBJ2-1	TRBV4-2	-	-	CASSPEIGRGNNEQFF	TGTGCCAGCAGCCCAGAAATCGGGAGAGGGAACAATGAGCAGTTCTTC
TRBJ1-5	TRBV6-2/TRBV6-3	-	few	CASSPNRDQPQHF	TGTGCCAGCAGTCCGAACAGGGATCAGCCCCAGCATTTT
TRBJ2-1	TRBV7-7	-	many	CASSRGERGEQFF	TGTGCTAGCAGCCGAGGAGAGAGGGGTGAGCAGTTCTTC
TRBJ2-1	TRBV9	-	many	CASSVGVDGYNEQFF	TGTGCCAGCAGCGTGGGGGTAGACGGTTACAATGAGCAGTTCTTC
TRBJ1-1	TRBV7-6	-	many	CASSPAFGQKNTEAFF	TGTGCCAGCAGCCCCGCGTTCGGACAGAAGAACACTGAAGCTTTCTTT
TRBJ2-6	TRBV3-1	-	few	CASSQEVGGPGANVLTF	TGTGCCAGCAGCCAAGAAGTAGGTGGACCTGGGGCCAACGTCCTGACTTTC
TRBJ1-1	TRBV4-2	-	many	CASSNLGGAEAFF	TGTGCCAGCAGCAACCTCGGCGGTGCTGAAGCTTTCTTT
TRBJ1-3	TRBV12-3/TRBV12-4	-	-	CASRGDAFINTIYF	TGTGCCAGCAGGGGGGACGCATTCATAAACACCATATATTTT
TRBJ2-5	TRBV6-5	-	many	CASSYSMNSETQYF	TGTGCCAGCAGTTACTCGATGAACTCGGAGACCCAGTACTTC
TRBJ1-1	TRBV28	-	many	CASSLMGTEAFF	TGTGCCAGCAGTTTAATGGGCACTGAAGCTTTCTTT
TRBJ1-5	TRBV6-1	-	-	CASSLDSTHQPQHF	TGTGCCAGCAGCCTCGACAGCACCCATCAGCCCCAGCATTTT
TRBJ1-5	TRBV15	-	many	CATSRDGGSNQPQHF	TGTGCCACCAGCAGAGACGGGGGTAGCAATCAGCCCCAGCATTTT
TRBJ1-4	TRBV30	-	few	CAWSLDSTNEKLFF	TGTGCCTGGAGTCTAGATTCAACTAATGAAAAACTGTTTTTT
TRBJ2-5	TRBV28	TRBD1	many	CASSLKMTGDRGDSQETQYF	TGTGCCAGCAGTTTAAAGATGACAGGGGACAGGGGGGACTCCCAAGAGACCCAGTACTTC
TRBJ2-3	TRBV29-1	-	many	CSVMGHSTDTQYF	TGCAGCGTAATGGGACACAGCACAGATACGCAGTATTTT